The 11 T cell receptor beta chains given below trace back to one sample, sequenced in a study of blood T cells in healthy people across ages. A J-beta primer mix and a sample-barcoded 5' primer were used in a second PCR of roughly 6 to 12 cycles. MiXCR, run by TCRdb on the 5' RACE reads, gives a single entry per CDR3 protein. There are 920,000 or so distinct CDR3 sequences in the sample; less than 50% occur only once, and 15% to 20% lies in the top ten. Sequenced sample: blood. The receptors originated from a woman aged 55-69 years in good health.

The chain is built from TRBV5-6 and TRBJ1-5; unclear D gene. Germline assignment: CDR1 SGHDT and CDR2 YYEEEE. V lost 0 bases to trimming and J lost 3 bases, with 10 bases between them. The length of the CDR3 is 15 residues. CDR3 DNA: TGTGCCAGCAGCTTGGGGCAAGAACCCAATCAGCCCCAGCATTTT. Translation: CASSLGQEPNQPQHF.

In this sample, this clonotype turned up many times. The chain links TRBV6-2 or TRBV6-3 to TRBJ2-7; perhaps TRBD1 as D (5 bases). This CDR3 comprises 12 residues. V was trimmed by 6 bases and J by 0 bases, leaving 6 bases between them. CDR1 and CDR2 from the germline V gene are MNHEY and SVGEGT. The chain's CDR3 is CASRQASYEQYF. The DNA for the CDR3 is TGTGCCAGCAGACAGGCCTCCTACGAGCAGTACTTC.

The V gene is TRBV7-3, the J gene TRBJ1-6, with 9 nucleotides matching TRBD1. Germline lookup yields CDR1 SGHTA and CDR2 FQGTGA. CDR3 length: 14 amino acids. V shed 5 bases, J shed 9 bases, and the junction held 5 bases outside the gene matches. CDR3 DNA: TGTGCCAGCAGCGCAACAGGGGGCGGTTCACCCCTCCACTTT. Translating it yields CASSATGGGSPLHF.

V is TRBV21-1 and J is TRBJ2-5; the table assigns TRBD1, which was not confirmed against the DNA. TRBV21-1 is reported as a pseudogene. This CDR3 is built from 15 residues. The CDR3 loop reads CASSTPDRERETQYF. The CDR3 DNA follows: TGTGCCAGCAGCACCCCCGACAGGGAGCGGGAGACCCAGTACTTC.

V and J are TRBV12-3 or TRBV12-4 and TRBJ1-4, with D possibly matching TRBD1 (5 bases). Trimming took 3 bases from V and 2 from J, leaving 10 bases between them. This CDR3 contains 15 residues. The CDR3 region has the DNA TGTGCCAGCAGTTTTCAGGGTACGACTAATGAAAAACTGTTTTTT. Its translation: CASSFQGTTNEKLFF.

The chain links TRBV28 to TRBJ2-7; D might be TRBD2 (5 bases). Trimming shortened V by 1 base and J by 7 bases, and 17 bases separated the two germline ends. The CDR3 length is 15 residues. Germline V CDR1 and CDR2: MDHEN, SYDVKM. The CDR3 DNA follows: TGTGCCAGCAGTTTATCCGGACTGGAATCGGGGGAGCAGTACTTC. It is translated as CASSLSGLESGEQYF.

The CDR3 sequence is CASSRGGRLANEQFF. Written as DNA, the CDR3 is TGTGCCAGCAGTCGGGGCGGGAGATTGGCGAATGAGCAGTTCTTC. The gene calls are TRBV25-1 and TRBJ2-1; TRBD2 matches at 7 bases. Germline CDR1 reads MGHDK; CDR2 reads SYGVNS. With 5 bases clipped from V and 7 bases from J, the junction kept 11 bases outside the gene matches. The CDR3 covers 15 residues.

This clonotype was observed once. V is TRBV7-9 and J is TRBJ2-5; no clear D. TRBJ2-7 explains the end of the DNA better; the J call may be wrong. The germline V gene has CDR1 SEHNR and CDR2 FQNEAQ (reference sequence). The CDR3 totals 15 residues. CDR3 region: CASSFLMSDPYEQYF. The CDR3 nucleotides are TGTGCCAGCAGCTTCCTAATGAGCGACCCCTACGAGCAGTACTTC.

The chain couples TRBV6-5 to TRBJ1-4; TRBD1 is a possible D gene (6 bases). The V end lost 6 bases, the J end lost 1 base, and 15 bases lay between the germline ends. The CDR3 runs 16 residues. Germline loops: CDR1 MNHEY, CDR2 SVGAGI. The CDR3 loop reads CASSRGQPLTNEKLFF. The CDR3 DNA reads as TGTGCCAGCAGCCGCGGACAGCCTTTAACTAATGAAAAACTGTTTTTT.

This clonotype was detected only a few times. CDR3 bases: TGCAGTGCTCAACCTATAGACGGTGATACGCAGTATTTT. Its translation is CSAQPIDGDTQYF. The genes are TRBV20-1 and TRBJ2-3; D remains unclear. The CDR3 length is 13 residues. V dropped 5 bases and J dropped 6 bases, with 15 bases sitting between them. Looked up from germline, CDR1 is DFQATT and CDR2 is SNEGSKA (reference sequence).

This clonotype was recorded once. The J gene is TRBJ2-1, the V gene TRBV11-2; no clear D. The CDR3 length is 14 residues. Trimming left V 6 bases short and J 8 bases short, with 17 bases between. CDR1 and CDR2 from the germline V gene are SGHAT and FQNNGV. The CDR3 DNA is TGTGCCAGCAGTGTCGGTAAGACGGTCGATGAGCAGTTCTTC. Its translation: CASSVGKTVDEQFF.